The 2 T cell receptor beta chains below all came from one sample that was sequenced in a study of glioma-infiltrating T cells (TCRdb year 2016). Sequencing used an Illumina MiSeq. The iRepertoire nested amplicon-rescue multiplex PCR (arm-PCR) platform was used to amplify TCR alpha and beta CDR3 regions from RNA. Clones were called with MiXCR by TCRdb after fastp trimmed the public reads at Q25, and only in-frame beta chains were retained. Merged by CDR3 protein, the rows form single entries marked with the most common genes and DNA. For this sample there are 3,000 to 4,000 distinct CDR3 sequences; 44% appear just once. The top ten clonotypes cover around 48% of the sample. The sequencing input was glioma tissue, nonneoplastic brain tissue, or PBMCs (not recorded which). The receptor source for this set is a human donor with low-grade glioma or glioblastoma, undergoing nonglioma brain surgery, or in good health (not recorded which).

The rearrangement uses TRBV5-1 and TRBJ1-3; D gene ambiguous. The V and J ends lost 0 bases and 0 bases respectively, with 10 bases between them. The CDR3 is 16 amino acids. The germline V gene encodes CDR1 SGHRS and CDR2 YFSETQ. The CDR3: CASSLAGSDSGNTIYF. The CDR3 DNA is TGCGCCAGCAGCTTGGCAGGATCCGACTCTGGAAACACCATATATTTT. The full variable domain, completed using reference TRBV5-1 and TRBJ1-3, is KAGVTQTPRYLIKTRGQQVTLSCSPISGHRSVSWYQQTPGQGLQFLFEYFSETQRNKGNFPGRFSGRQFSNSRSEMNVSTLELGDSALYLCASSLAGSDSGNTIYFGEGSWLTVV.

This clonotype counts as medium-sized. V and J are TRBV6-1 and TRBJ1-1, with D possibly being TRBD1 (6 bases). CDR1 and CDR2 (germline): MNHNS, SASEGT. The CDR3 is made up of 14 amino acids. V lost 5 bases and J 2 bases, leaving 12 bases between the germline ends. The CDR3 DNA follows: TGTGCCAGCAGTTCAAGGACAGCTAACACTGAAGCTTTCTTT. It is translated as CASSSRTANTEAFF.